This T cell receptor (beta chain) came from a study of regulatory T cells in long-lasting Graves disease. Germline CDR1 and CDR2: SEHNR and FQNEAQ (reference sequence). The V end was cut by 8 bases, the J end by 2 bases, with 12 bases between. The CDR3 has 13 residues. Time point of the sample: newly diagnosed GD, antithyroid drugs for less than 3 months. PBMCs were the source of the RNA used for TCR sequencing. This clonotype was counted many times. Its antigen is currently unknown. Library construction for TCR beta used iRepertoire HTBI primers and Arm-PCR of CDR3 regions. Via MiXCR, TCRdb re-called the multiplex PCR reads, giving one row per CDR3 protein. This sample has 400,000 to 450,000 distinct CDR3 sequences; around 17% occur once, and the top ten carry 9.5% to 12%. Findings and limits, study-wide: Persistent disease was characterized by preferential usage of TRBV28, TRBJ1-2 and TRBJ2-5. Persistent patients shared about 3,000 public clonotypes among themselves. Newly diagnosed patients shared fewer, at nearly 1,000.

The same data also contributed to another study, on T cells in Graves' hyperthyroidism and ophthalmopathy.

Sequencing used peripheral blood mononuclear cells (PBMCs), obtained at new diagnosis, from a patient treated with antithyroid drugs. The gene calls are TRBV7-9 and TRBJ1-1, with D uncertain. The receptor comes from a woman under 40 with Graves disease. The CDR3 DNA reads TGTGCCAGCCTCAAGACCGGAAACACTGAAGCTTTCTTT. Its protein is CASLKTGNTEAFF.